This T cell receptor beta chain was recovered during a study of CD8 T cells in Susac syndrome. The CDR3 loop spans 15 amino acids. The V gene lost 1 base and the J gene lost 1 base, with 11 bases spanning the gap. Germline loops: CDR1 SGHVS, CDR2 FQNEAQ. RNA amounts of roughly 0.45 to 1 ug underwent reverse transcription with random hexamers. Amplification of TCR beta CDR3 spanned 54 Vbeta and 13 Jbeta via immunoSEQ multiplex PCR. Each CDR3 protein gets one entry after TCRdb re-called the immunoSEQ multiplex PCR reads with MiXCR. Here the sample spans over 95,000 distinct CDR3 sequences, 80% to 95% being singletons. In blood CD8+ and CD4+ T cells, TCR beta underwent sequencing. Controls were drawn from healthy donors and were matched for age and sex. The TEMRA cells underwent FACS enrichment, while the CD8+ and CD4+ T cells underwent negative isolation.

This clonotype was obtained from a human donor in good health. J is TRBJ2-7 and V is TRBV7-8, with a possible D match to TRBD2 (6 bases). Sequencing was carried out using CD4+ T cells from PBMCs. The CDR3: CASSLELAGSYEQYF. The CDR3 nucleotides read TGTGCCAGCAGCTTAGAACTAGCTGGTTCCTACGAGCAGTACTTC.